A single sample gave rise to the 22 T cell receptor beta chains below, sequenced in a study of blood T cell repertoires in COVID-19. Only in-frame clones appear in the TCRdb table, and some are missing; sequencing was by immunoSEQ multiplex PCR. The table includes some 99,000 clones, roughly 80% detected once. Sequencing was performed on peripheral blood. Source of these receptors: a woman older than 75 with acute or convalescent COVID-19.

The chain carries TRBV6-6 and TRBJ1-2; D ambiguous. This CDR3 region has 15 residues. Germline V gene sequence: CDR1 MNHNY, CDR2 SVGAGI (reference sequence). With 2 bases removed from V and 4 bases from J, the gap between germline ends came to 14 bases. The CDR3 is CASSYRPGDPYGYTF. The DNA for the CDR3 is TGTGCCAGCAGTTACCGGCCAGGCGATCCCTATGGCTACACCTTC.

The chain is built from TRBV4-3 and TRBJ1-6; D is unclear. The V gene's germline CDR1 is LGHNA and CDR2 YSLEER. V lost 0 bases, J lost 8 bases, and 11 bases lay in between. This CDR3 has 15 residues. CDR3 DNA: TGCGCCAGCAGCCAAGATACGGCAGCGGATTCACCCCTCCACTTT. Its translation: CASSQDTAADSPLHF.

The V call is TRBV28, the J call TRBJ1-5, with 12 bases that match TRBD1. The V gene's germline CDR1 is MDHEN and CDR2 SYDVKM. The CDR3 length is 16 residues. The V segment lost 4 bases and the J segment 5 bases; nucleotides outside the gene matches: 6. As DNA, the CDR3 is TGTGCCAGCAGTTCCCGGGACAGGGGGCAATATCAGCCCCAGCATTTT. This gives the protein CASSSRDRGQYQPQHF.

This chain joins TRBV28 and TRBJ1-5; 12 positions match TRBD1. V shed 8 bases, J shed 4 bases, and the junction held 3 bases outside the gene matches. From germline, CDR1 is MDHEN and CDR2 SYDVKM. The CDR3 length is 14 residues. The CDR3 coding sequence is TGTGCCAGCGCGGGACAGGGGGCTAATCAGCCCCAGCATTTT. Translated, it gives CASAGQGANQPQHF.

A few counts support this clone. The chain is built from TRBV2 and TRBJ1-2, with D perhaps TRBD1 (5 bases). The CDR3 sequence is 14 residues long. Germline V lookup: CDR1 SNHLY, CDR2 FYNNEI. Trimming cost V 4 bases and J 4 bases, with 13 bases left between them. CDR3 protein: CASSARQDIYGYTF. The CDR3 DNA reads TGTGCCAGCAGTGCAAGGCAGGACATCTATGGCTACACCTTC.

This clone was counted once. The chain combines TRBV6-5 with TRBJ2-2; 8 bases map to TRBD1. Germline V lookup: CDR1 MNHEY, CDR2 SVGAGI. The CDR3 covers 14 residues. Germline trimming cut 10 bases from V and 1 base from J; bases unmatched to any gene: 5. CDR3 loop: CATFDRGNTGELFF. The CDR3 nucleotides are TGTGCCACCTTCGACAGGGGGAACACCGGGGAGCTGTTTTTT.

The rearrangement uses TRBV5-4 and TRBJ1-5; the match to TRBD1 covers 7 bases. With 2 bases clipped from V and 5 bases from J, the junction kept 4 bases outside the gene matches. The germline gives CDR1 SGHNT, CDR2 YYREEE (reference sequence). The CDR3 has 14 residues. The CDR3 DNA reads TGTGCCAGCAGCTTAGGGGGCTCGGATCAGCCCCAGCATTTT. Protein: CASSLGGSDQPQHF.

This sequence joins TRBV28 and TRBJ1-4, with 8 nucleotides matching TRBD1. V shed 1 base, J shed 4 bases, and the junction held 11 bases outside the gene matches. The CDR3 extends over 18 amino acids. Germline V gene lookup returns CDR1 MDHEN and CDR2 SYDVKM. In nucleotides, the CDR3 is TGTGCCAGCAGTTTATATCGGACAGGGCTTTCCCTTAATGAAAAACTGTTTTTT. It encodes CASSLYRTGLSLNEKLFF.

J is TRBJ1-3 and V is TRBV7-6; tentative D call: TRBD1 (5 bases). Germline CDR1 reads SGHVS; CDR2 reads FNYEAQ. The germline V and J ends were trimmed by 2 bases and 4 bases, with 6 bases remaining between them. This CDR3 is built from 13 residues. The chain's CDR3 is CASSLQGGNTIYF. In DNA, the CDR3 is TGTGCCAGCAGCTTACAGGGAGGAAACACCATATATTTT.

The chain is built from TRBV2 and TRBJ2-7; maybe TRBD1 (5 bases). The CDR3 is 12 residues long. V was clipped by 6 bases and J by 2 bases, with 8 bases between them. Germline assignment: CDR1 SNHLY and CDR2 FYNNEI. The CDR3 loop is CASRGDPYEQYF. The CDR3 DNA follows: TGTGCCAGCAGAGGGGATCCCTACGAGCAGTACTTC.

The V and J genes are TRBV7-9 and TRBJ2-2, with 9 bases that match TRBD2. Germline-derived CDR1 and CDR2 are SEHNR and FQNEAQ (reference sequence). This CDR3 is 16 amino acids long. V dropped 6 bases and J dropped 0; count of bases not matched to a gene: 5. This CDR3 reads CASRSLAGPNTGELFF. As DNA, the CDR3 is TGTGCCAGCAGGTCGCTAGCGGGGCCGAACACCGGGGAGCTGTTTTTT. Full variable domain (outside the CDR3, taken from reference TRBV7-9 and TRBJ2-2): DTGVSQNPRHKITKRGQNVTFRCDPISEHNRLYWYRQTLGQGPEFLTYFQNEAQLEKSRLLSDRFSAERPKGSFSTLEIQRTEQGDSAMYLCASRSLAGPNTGELFFGEGSRLTVL.

The chain combines TRBV4-1 with TRBJ2-7, with D possibly matching TRBD1 (6 bases). CDR3 size: 16 residues. V shed 3 bases and J shed 4 bases, with 19 bases lying between them. Germline V gene lookup returns CDR1 MGHRA and CDR2 YSYEKL. CDR3 DNA: TGCGCCAGCAGCCACCCAATGCAGGGGAAAGGTTACGAGCAGTACTTC. Its protein is CASSHPMQGKGYEQYF.

The chain combines TRBV29-1 with TRBJ2-1, with 9 bases identical to TRBD1. Trimming took 7 bases from V and 6 from J; bases not matched to a gene: 10. The CDR3 extends over 14 amino acids. CDR1 SQVTM and CDR2 ANQGSEA come from the germline V gene. CDR3 sequence: CSGKRTGVINEQFF. The CDR3 nucleotides read TGCAGCGGGAAGCGGACAGGGGTCATCAATGAGCAGTTCTTC.

The chain's CDR3 is CASSLDLGQDYGYTF. In DNA form, the CDR3 reads TGTGCCAGCAGCTTAGATCTTGGACAGGACTATGGCTACACCTTC. The V call is TRBV11-2, the J call TRBJ1-2; TRBD1 agrees at 7 bases. Germline CDR1 SGHAT, CDR2 FQNNGV. The CDR3 loop spans 15 amino acids. V shed 0 bases, J shed 3 bases, and the junction held 4 bases outside the gene matches. Using reference TRBV11-2 and TRBJ1-2 for the parts outside the CDR3, the full variable domain is EAGVAQSPRYKIIEKRQSVAFWCNPISGHATLYWYQQILGQGPKLLIQFQNNGVVDDSQLPKDRFSAERLKGVDSTLKIQPAKLEDSAVYLCASSLDLGQDYGYTFGSGTRLTVV.

The chain uses TRBV24-1 and TRBJ1-4; 7 bases are shared with TRBD1. Germline V gene data show CDR1 as KGHDR and CDR2 as SFDVKD. The V and J ends lost 5 bases and 3 bases, in that order; junction bases with no gene match: 5. This CDR3 has 15 amino acids. CDR3 protein: CATSVGGTANEKLFF. CDR3 bases: TGTGCCACCAGTGTCGGAGGGACAGCTAATGAAAAACTGTTTTTT.

V gene TRBV7-9 combines with J gene TRBJ1-5, with TRBD1 as a possible D gene (5 bases). This CDR3 contains 15 residues. The V and J ends lost 0 bases and 2 bases respectively, with 8 bases between them. Germline V gene lookup returns CDR1 SEHNR and CDR2 FQNEAQ (reference sequence). The CDR3 protein is CASSLAGAGNQPQHF. DNA for the CDR3: TGTGCCAGCAGCTTAGCAGGGGCGGGCAATCAGCCCCAGCATTTT.

The chain has TRBV11-3 and TRBJ1-1; a possible D gene is TRBD1 (6 bases). The CDR3 runs 15 residues. Trimming took off 4 bases at V and 8 bases at J, with 20 bases between the two ends. Looked up from germline, CDR1 is SGHNT and CDR2 is YENEEA. DNA for the CDR3: TGTGCCAGCAGCTCGGGAAACAGGGATTGGCGGGAAGCTTTCTTT. This gives the protein CASSSGNRDWREAFF.

V usage is TRBV5-1 and J usage is TRBJ1-1; D is unresolved. CDR1 and CDR2 (germline): SGHRS, YFSETQ. V was cut by 1 base and J by 2 bases, with 6 bases left in between. The CDR3 loop spans 13 amino acids. The DNA of the CDR3 is TGCGCCAGCAGCTTGACTGCTAACACTGAAGCTTTCTTT. Translation gives CASSLTANTEAFF.

J is TRBJ2-7 and V is TRBV2, with 11 positions matching TRBD2. The CDR3 sequence is 14 residues long. The germline V gene has CDR1 SNHLY and CDR2 FYNNEI. The ends lost 2 bases at V and 4 bases at J; junction bases unmatched: 1. The CDR3 is CASSETSGGYEQYV. The CDR3 nucleotides are TGTGCCAGCAGTGAAACTAGCGGGGGTTACGAGCAGTACGTC.

The chain has TRBV5-4 and TRBJ2-5; D possibly corresponds to TRBD1 (6 bases). Germline-derived CDR1 and CDR2 are SGHNT and YYREEE (reference sequence). The CDR3 consists of 13 residues. Trimming removed 5 bases from V and 4 bases from J, with 12 bases in between. The CDR3 nucleotides read TGTGCCAGCAGAAAGACAGGATTAGAGACCCAGTACTTC. Its translation: CASRKTGLETQYF.

This clone was seen a single time. The chain is built from TRBV6-7 and TRBJ1-3, with no clear D. TRBV6-7 carries the ORF label, with uncertain function. V was clipped by 2 bases and J by 0 bases, with 20 bases between them. The CDR3 length is 19 residues. CDR3 nucleotides: TGTGCCAGCAGTTACCCCTCGATAGGGAGTCCCGGCTCTGGAAACACCATATATTTT. Amino acid sequence: CASSYPSIGSPGSGNTIYF.

The CDR3, as DNA: TGTGCCAGCAGTTTAGGGACAGGGAATTCACCCCTCCACTTT. Protein product: CASSLGTGNSPLHF. The rearrangement uses TRBV28 and TRBJ1-6, with 9 bases lining up with TRBD1. The CDR3 spans 14 residues. The germline V gene has CDR1 MDHEN and CDR2 SYDVKM. J was trimmed by 7 bases and V by 2 bases; bases with no gene match: 0.